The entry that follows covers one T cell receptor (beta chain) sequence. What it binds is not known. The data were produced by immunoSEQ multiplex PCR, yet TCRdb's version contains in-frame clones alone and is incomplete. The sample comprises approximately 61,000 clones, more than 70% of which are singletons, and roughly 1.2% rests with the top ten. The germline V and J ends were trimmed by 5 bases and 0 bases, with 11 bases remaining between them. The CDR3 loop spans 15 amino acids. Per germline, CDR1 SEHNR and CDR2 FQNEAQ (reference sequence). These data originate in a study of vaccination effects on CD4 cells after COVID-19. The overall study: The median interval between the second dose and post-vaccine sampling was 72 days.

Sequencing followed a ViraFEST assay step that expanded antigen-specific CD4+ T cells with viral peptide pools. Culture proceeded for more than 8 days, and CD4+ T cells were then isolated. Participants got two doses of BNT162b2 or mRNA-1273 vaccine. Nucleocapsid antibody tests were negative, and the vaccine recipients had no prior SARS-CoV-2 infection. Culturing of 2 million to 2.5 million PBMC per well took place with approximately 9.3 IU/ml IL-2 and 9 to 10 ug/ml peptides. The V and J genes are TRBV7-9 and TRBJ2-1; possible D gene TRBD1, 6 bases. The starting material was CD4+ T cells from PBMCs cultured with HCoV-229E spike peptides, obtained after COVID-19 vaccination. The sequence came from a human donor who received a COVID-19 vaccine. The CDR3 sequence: CASSVTGSSYNEQFF. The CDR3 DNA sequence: TGTGCCAGCAGCGTTACAGGGAGCTCCTACAATGAGCAGTTCTTC.